Each of the 18 T cell receptor beta chains below was sequenced from the same sample in a study of blood T cells in healthy people across ages. It was with a sample-barcoded 5' primer and a J-beta primer mix that a second PCR of roughly 7 to 12 cycles was run. Each CDR3 protein is one row after TCRdb ran MiXCR on the 5' RACE reads. The sample lists around 650,000 distinct CDR3 sequences; around 32% were seen once. Sequencing input: blood. These receptors originate from an elderly woman in good health.

This clonotype came up many times. The chain joins TRBV20-1 to TRBJ2-3; D is possibly TRBD1 (6 bases). Germline V gene sequence: CDR1 DFQATT, CDR2 SNEGSKA (reference sequence). V lost 6 bases and J 6 bases, leaving 13 bases between the germline ends. This CDR3 has 12 residues. The CDR3 region is CSAPQGGDTQYF. In DNA, the CDR3 is TGCAGTGCCCCACAGGGCGGGGATACGCAGTATTTT.

With respect to this clonotype: One junction end does not reproduce the germline sequence, and a read error may be involved. The chain joins TRBV24-1 to TRBJ2-3; D is uncertain. The CDR3 has 17 amino acids. CDR1 and CDR2 (germline): KGHDR, SFDVKD. CDR3 region: CATGDPESFGSTDAQYF. The CDR3, as DNA: TGTGCCACCGGTGACCCCGAGAGTTTCGGTAGCACAGATGCGCAGTATTTT.

The chain joins TRBV11-3 to TRBJ1-2; TRBD1 agrees at 12 bases. CDR1 SGHNT and CDR2 YENEEA come from the germline V gene. This CDR3 region has 15 residues. V shed 4 bases and J 8 bases; nucleotides not matched to a gene: 8. The CDR3 DNA sequence: TGTGCCAGCAGCTGGGGGGACAGGGGGCTTCAAGGCTACACCTTC. It specifies CASSWGDRGLQGYTF. Filled out from reference TRBV11-3 and TRBJ1-2, the complete variable domain reads EAGVVQSPRYKIIEKKQPVAFWCNPISGHNTLYWYLQNLGQGPELLIRYENEEAVDDSQLPKDRFSAERLKGVDSTLKIQPAELGDSAVYLCASSWGDRGLQGYTFGSGTRLTVV.

This clonotype was detected only a few times. The CDR3 loop is CASSQDITRNTIYF. The CDR3 DNA reads TGCGCCAGCAGCCAAGATATAACGAGAAACACCATATATTTT. The chain couples TRBV4-3 to TRBJ1-3; D not resolved. This CDR3 is built from 14 residues. Germline V gene data show CDR1 as LGHNA and CDR2 as YSLEER. Trimming took 0 bases from V and 5 from J, leaving 8 bases between them.

There are many counts of this clonotype. The DNA for the CDR3 is TGTGCCACCAGTGATTATTTACTAGCGGGCAACAATGAGCAGTTCTTC. Its translation: CATSDYLLAGNNEQFF. The V and J genes are TRBV24-1 and TRBJ2-1; 9 bases align to TRBD2. This CDR3 spans 16 amino acids. V dropped 2 bases and J dropped 5; count of bases not matched to a gene: 6. The germline gives CDR1 KGHDR, CDR2 SFDVKD.

This clonotype was counted a few times. This chain links TRBV6-2 or TRBV6-3 with TRBJ1-1; D is undetermined. The CDR3 has 12 amino acids. In germline, CDR1 is MNHEY, CDR2 SVGEGT. The ends were cut back, 6 bases at V and 4 bases at J, with 9 bases in the middle. This CDR3 is CASRERITEAFF. Here the CDR3 DNA reads TGTGCCAGCAGGGAACGGATCACTGAAGCTTTCTTT.

A note on this clonotype: Given a much more abundant clone one base away, this may be a read error. The chain couples TRBV20-1 to TRBJ2-7, with 7 bases aligning to TRBD1. Per the germline V gene, CDR1 is DFQATT and CDR2 is SNEGSKA (reference sequence). With V trimmed by 6 bases and J by 12 bases, 11 bases remained unmatched. The CDR3 covers 11 residues. The CDR3 region is CSAHQGETRYF. As DNA, the CDR3 is TGCAGTGCACACCAGGGGGAGACCCGGTACTTC.

This chain links TRBV20-1 with TRBJ2-5; TRBD2 might be the D (6 bases). The ends were cut back, 1 base at V and 4 bases at J, with 16 bases in the middle. This CDR3 has 15 amino acids. Germline-derived CDR1 and CDR2 are DFQATT and SNEGSKA (reference sequence). The CDR3 DNA reads as TGCAGTGCTAGAGTCATACCGGGACTCCCAGAGACCCAGTACTTC. It specifies CSARVIPGLPETQYF.

This clonotype has just a few counts. The chain has TRBV6-2 or TRBV6-3 and TRBJ1-1; D might be TRBD1 (5 bases). Germline assignment: CDR1 MNHEY and CDR2 SVGEGT. Trimming stripped 8 bases from V and 0 bases from J, with 10 bases between. The CDR3 runs to 13 residues. CDR3: CASRDPLNTEAFF. The CDR3, as DNA: TGTGCCAGCCGGGACCCTTTGAACACTGAAGCTTTCTTT.

The gene calls are TRBV4-1 and TRBJ2-7; possible D gene TRBD1, 7 bases. V lost 1 base and J lost 1, with 11 bases in between. Germline-derived CDR1 and CDR2 are MGHRA and YSYEKL. This CDR3 is built from 15 residues. CDR3 DNA: TGCGCCAGCAGCCAAGTCCCAGGGGGGTCCTACGAGCAGTACTTC. This codes for CASSQVPGGSYEQYF.

Concerning this clonotype itself: At one boundary the junction diverges from the germline segment, which might be a read error. The chain uses TRBV12-3 or TRBV12-4 and TRBJ2-3; the match to TRBD2 covers 16 bases. CDR3 length: 18 residues. Here the CDR3 reads CASSPRGLAGGGADAQYF. The CDR3 DNA reads as TGTGCCAGCAGTCCCAGGGGACTAGCGGGGGGGGGTGCAGATGCGCAGTATTTT.

A word on this clonotype: A read error may be the cause here, since a much bigger clone is one base away. This sequence joins TRBV6-1 and TRBJ2-1, with TRBD2 as a possible D gene (5 bases). Per germline, CDR1 MNHNS and CDR2 SASEGT. The CDR3 is 14 residues long. The V and J ends lost 8 bases and 4 bases respectively, with 15 bases between them. Here the CDR3 reads CASAGPPQYNEQFF. CDR3 DNA sequence: TGTGCCAGCGCGGGTCCTCCCCAATACAATGAGCAGTTCTTC.

This clonotype has a count of ten or more. The CDR3 DNA sequence: TGTGCCACCAGTGAGTCCAGCATATTCTACAATGAGCAGTTCTTC. This translates into CATSESSIFYNEQFF. The genes are TRBV24-1 and TRBJ2-1; D is unresolved. The CDR3 totals 15 residues. Germline lookup yields CDR1 KGHDR and CDR2 SFDVKD. Trimming took off 4 bases at V and 3 bases at J, with 12 bases between the two ends.

The chain employs TRBV7-8 and TRBJ1-5, with D perhaps TRBD1 (5 bases). Deletions cut 2 bases from V and 3 bases from J, with 23 bases between. This CDR3 is 19 amino acids long. In germline, CDR1 is SGHVS, CDR2 FQNEAQ. The CDR3 loop reads CASSLLEGPILGDNQPQHF. The CDR3 nucleotides are TGTGCCAGCAGCTTATTGGAGGGGCCAATATTAGGGGACAATCAGCCCCAGCATTTT. The full variable domain, in which reference TRBV7-8 and TRBJ1-5 provide the parts outside the CDR3, is GAGVSQSPRYKVAKRGQDVALRCDPISGHVSLFWYQQALGQGPEFLTYFQNEAQLDKSGLPSDRFFAERPEGSVSTLKIQRTQQEDSAVYLCASSLLEGPILGDNQPQHFGDGTRLSIL.

This clonotype was counted only a few times. This chain links TRBV5-1 with TRBJ2-2; no firm D call. V lost 0 bases and J 6 bases, leaving 12 bases between the germline ends. The CDR3 contains 15 residues. Looked up from germline, CDR1 is SGHRS and CDR2 is YFSETQ. The CDR3 loop is CASSLVSSGAGELFF. For the CDR3, the DNA is TGCGCCAGCAGCTTGGTCTCTAGTGGCGCCGGGGAGCTGTTTTTT. The complete variable domain, with remaining parts taken from reference TRBV5-1 and TRBJ2-2, reads KAGVTQTPRYLIKTRGQQVTLSCSPISGHRSVSWYQQTPGQGLQFLFEYFSETQRNKGNFPGRFSGRQFSNSRSEMNVSTLELGDSALYLCASSLVSSGAGELFFGEGSRLTVL.

This clonotype was recorded many times. V is TRBV5-6 and J is TRBJ1-2; no clear D. V lost 6 bases to trimming and J lost 3 bases, with 6 bases between them. The length of the CDR3 is 11 residues. Germline assignment: CDR1 SGHDT and CDR2 YYEEEE. The CDR3 sequence: CASTRHYGYTF. Here the CDR3 DNA reads TGTGCCAGCACCCGGCACTATGGCTACACCTTC. Full variable domain (remainder filled in from reference TRBV5-6 and TRBJ1-2): DAGVTQSPTHLIKTRGQQVTLRCSPKSGHDTVSWYQQALGQGPQFIFQYYEEEERQRGNFPDRFSGHQFPNYSSELNVNALLLGDSALYLCASTRHYGYTFGSGTRLTVV.

The sample holds many counts of this clonotype. The chain couples TRBV9 to TRBJ2-3, with no clear D. The CDR3 is made up of 16 amino acids. V was pared by 0 bases and J by 0 bases, with 11 bases between. Germline CDR1 and CDR2: SGDLS and YYNGEE. CDR3 sequence reads: CASSVGGLLSTDTQYF. CDR3 DNA sequence: TGTGCCAGCAGCGTAGGAGGCCTCCTTAGCACAGATACGCAGTATTTT. Variable domain in full (rest from reference TRBV9 and TRBJ2-3): DSGVTQTPKHLITATGQRVTLRCSPRSGDLSVYWYQQSLDQGLQFLIQYYNGEERAKGNILERFSAQQFPDLHSELNLSSLELGDSALYFCASSVGGLLSTDTQYFGPGTRLTVL.

This clonotype was observed at least ten times. The chain is built from TRBV15 and TRBJ2-7; D is possibly TRBD1 (5 bases). Germline V CDR1 and CDR2: LNHNV, YYDKDF (reference sequence). The CDR3 loop spans 14 amino acids. Trimming cost V 0 bases and J 5 bases, with 11 bases left between them. The CDR3 region has the DNA TGTGCCACCAGCAGAGATCAGGGCGTCGACGAGCAGTACTTC. Translation gives CATSRDQGVDEQYF.